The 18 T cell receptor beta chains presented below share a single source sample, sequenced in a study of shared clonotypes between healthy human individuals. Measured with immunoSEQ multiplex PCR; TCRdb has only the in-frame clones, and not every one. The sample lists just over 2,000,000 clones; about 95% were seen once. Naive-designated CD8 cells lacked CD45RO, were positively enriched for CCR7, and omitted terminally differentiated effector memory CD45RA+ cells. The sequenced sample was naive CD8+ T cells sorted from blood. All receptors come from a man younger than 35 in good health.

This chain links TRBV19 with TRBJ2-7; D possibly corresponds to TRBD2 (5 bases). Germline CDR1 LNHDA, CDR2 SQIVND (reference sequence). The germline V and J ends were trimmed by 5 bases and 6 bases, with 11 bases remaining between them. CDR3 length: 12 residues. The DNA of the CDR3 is TGTGCCAGTAGTTTGATAGGGAGCGAGCAGTACTTC. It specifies CASSLIGSEQYF.

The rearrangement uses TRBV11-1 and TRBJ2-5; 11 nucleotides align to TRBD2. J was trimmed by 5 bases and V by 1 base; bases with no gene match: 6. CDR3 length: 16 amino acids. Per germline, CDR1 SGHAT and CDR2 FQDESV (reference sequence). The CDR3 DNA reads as TGTGCCAGCAGCTTAGAAGCTAGCGGGGGGCGGGAGACCCAGTACTTC. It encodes CASSLEASGGRETQYF.

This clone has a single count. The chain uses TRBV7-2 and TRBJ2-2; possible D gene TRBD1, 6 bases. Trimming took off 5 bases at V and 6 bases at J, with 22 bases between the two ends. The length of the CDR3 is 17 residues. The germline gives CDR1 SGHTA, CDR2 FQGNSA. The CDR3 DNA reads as TGTGCCAGCAGCCCCCCCGGACAGTTTCGTTACTCCGGGGAGCTGTTTTTT. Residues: CASSPPGQFRYSGELFF.

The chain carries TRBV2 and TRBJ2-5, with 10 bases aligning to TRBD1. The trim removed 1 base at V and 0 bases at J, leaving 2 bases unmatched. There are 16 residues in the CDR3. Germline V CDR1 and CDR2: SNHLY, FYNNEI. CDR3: CASSEGGQGYQETQYF. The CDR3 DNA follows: TGTGCCAGCAGTGAAGGGGGACAGGGGTACCAAGAGACCCAGTACTTC.

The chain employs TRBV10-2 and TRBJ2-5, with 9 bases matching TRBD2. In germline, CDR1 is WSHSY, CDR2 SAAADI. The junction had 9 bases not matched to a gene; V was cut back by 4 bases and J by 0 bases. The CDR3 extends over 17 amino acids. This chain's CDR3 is CASSVWGGGEYQETQYF. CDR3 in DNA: TGCGCCAGCAGTGTGTGGGGCGGGGGGGAGTACCAAGAGACCCAGTACTTC.

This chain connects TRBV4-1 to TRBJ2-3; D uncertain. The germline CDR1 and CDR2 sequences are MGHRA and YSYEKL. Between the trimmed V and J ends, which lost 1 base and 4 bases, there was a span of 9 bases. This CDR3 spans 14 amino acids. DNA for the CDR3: TGCGCCAGCAGCCAAGTGTGGCCGTCAGATACGCAGTATTTT. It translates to CASSQVWPSDTQYF.

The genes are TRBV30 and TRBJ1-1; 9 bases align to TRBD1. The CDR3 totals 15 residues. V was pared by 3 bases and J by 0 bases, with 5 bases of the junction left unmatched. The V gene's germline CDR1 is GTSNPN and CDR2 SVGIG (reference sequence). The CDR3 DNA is TGTGCCTGGAGACGGACAGGGGACCTGAACACTGAAGCTTTCTTT. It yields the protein CAWRRTGDLNTEAFF.

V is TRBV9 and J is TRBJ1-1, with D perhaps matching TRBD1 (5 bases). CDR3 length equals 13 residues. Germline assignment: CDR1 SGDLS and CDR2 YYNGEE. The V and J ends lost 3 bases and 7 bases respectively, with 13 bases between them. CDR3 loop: CASSAHQGGEAFF. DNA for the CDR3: TGTGCCAGCAGCGCACACCAGGGAGGTGAAGCTTTCTTT.

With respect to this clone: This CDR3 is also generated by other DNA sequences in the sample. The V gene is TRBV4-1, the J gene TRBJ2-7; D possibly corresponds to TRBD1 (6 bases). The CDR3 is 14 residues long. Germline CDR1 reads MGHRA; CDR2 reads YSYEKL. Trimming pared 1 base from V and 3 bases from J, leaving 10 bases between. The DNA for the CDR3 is TGCGCCAGCAGCCAAGTCCGGACAGACTACGAGCAGTACTTC. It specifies CASSQVRTDYEQYF.

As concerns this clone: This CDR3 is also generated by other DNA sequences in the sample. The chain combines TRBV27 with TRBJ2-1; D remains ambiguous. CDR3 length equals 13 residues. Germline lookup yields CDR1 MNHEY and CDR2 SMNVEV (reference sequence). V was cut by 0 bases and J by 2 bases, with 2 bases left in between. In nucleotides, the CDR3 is TGTGCCAGCAGTTTATCTCCCTACAATGAGCAGTTCTTC. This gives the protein CASSLSPYNEQFF.

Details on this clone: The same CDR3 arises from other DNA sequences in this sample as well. The CDR3 spells CASSLGRGYEQYF. CDR3 nucleotides: TGTGCCAGTAGTCTCGGCAGGGGCTACGAGCAGTACTTC. The chain combines TRBV19 with TRBJ2-7, with D possibly TRBD1 on 6 matching bases. The germline gives CDR1 LNHDA, CDR2 SQIVND (reference sequence). The CDR3 sequence is 13 residues long. Between the trimmed V and J ends, which lost 5 bases and 3 bases, there was a span of 11 bases.

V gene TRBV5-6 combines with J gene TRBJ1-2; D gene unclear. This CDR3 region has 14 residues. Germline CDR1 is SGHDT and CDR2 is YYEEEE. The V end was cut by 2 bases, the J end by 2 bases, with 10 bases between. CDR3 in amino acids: CASSFQRDNYGYTF. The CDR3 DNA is TGTGCCAGCAGCTTCCAGAGAGACAACTATGGCTACACCTTC.

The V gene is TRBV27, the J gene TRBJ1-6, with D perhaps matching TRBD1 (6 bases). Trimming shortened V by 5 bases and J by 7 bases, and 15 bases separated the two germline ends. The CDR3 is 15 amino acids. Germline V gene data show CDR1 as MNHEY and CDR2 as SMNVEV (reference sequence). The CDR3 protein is CASSPGAGANSPLHF. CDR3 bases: TGTGCCAGCAGTCCGGGGGCGGGGGCAAATTCACCCCTCCACTTT.

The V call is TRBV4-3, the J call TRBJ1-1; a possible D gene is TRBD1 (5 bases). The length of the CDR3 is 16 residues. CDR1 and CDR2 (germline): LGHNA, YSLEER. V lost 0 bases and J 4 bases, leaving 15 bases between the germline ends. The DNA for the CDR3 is TGCGCCAGCAGCCAAGACGTACATAAGGGGATCACTGAAGCTTTCTTT. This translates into CASSQDVHKGITEAFF.

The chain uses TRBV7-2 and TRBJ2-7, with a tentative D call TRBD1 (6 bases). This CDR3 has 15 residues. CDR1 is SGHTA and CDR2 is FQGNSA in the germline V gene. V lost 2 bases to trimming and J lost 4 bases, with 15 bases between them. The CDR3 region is CASSLRWTDAYEQYF. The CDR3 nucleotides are TGTGCCAGCAGCTTAAGGTGGACAGACGCGTACGAGCAGTACTTC.

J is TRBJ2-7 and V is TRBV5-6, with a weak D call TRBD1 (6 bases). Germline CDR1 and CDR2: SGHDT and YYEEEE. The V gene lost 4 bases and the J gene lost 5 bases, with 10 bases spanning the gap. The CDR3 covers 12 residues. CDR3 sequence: CASSIQGNEQYF. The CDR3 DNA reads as TGTGCCAGCAGCATACAGGGTAACGAGCAGTACTTC.

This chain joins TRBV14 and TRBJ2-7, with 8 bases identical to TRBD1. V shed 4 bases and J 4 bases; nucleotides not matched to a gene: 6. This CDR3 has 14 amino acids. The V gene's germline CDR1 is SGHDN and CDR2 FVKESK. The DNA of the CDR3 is TGTGCCAGCAGCCTAGACAGGGGCCTATACGAGCAGTACTTC. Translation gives CASSLDRGLYEQYF.

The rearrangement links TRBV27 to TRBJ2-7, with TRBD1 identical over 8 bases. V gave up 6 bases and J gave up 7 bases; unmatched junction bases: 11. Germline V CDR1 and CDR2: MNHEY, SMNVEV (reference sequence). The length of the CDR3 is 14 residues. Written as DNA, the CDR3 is TGTGCCAGCAGCGGGACAGGTGGAATGAATGAGCAGTACTTC. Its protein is CASSGTGGMNEQYF.